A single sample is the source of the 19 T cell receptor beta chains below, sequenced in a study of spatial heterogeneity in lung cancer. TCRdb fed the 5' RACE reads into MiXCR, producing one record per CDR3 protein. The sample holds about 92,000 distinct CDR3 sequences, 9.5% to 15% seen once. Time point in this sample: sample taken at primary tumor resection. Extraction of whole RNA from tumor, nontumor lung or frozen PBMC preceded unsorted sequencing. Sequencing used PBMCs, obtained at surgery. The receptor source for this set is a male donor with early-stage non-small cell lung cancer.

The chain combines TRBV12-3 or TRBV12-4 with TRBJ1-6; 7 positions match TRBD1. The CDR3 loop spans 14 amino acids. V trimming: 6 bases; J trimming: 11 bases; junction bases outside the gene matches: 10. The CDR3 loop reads CASSRQGLLTPLHF. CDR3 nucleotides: TGTGCCAGCAGCAGACAGGGACTTTTGACACCCCTCCACTTT.

This chain's CDR3 is CASSYQGGRQETQYF. CDR3 nucleotides: TGTGCCAGCAGCTACCAGGGCGGGAGGCAAGAGACCCAGTACTTC. The chain uses TRBV7-2 and TRBJ2-5; 8 nucleotides line up with TRBD2. V lost 4 bases, J lost 2 bases, and 6 bases stayed unmatched. This CDR3 is 15 amino acids long. The germline V gene has CDR1 SGHTA and CDR2 FQGNSA.

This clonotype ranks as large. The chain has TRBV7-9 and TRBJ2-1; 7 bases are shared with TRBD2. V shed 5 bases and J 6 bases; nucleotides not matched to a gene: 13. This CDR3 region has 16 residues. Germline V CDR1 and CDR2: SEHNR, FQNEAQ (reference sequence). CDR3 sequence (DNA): TGTGCCAGCAGCGTACTAGGAGCGGGATGGGTCAATGAGCAGTTCTTC. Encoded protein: CASSVLGAGWVNEQFF.

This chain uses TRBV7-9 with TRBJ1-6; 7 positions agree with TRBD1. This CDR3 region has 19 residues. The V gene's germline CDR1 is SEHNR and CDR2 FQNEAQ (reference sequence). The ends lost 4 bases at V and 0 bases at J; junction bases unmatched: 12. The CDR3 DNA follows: TGTGCCAGCAGCTATAACGACAGGGCACAAGCCTCCTATAATTCACCCCTCCACTTT. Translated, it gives CASSYNDRAQASYNSPLHF.

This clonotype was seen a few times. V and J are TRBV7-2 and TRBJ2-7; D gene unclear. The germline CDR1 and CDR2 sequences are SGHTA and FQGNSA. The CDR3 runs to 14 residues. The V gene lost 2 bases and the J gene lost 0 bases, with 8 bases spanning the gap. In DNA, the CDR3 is TGTGCCAGCAGCTTAATAGACGGCTCCTACGAGCAGTACTTC. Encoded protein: CASSLIDGSYEQYF.

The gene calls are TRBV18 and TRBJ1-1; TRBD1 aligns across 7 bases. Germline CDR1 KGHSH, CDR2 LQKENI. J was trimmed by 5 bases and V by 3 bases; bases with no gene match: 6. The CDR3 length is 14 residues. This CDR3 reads CASSPSRGQTEAFF. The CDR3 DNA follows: TGTGCCAGCTCACCGTCTAGGGGGCAAACTGAAGCTTTCTTT.

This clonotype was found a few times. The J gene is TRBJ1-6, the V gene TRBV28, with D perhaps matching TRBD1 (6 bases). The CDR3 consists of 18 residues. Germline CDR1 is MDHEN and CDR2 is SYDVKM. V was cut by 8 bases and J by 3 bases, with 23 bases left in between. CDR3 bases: TGTGCCAGCTGTGCTCCCGGGACACCAAGCGTCTATAATTCACCCCTCCACTTT. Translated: CASCAPGTPSVYNSPLHF. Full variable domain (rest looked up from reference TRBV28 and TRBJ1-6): DVKVTQSSRYLVKRTGEKVFLECVQDMDHENMFWYRQDPGLGLRLIYFSYDVKMKEKGDIPEGYSVSREKKERFSLILESASTNQTSMYLCASCAPGTPSVYNSPLHFGNGTRLTVT.

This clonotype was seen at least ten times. The CDR3 spells CASSFSTAGGRSPLHF. CDR3 in DNA: TGTGCCAGCAGTTTTAGCACGGCAGGGGGTAGGTCACCCCTCCACTTT. The chain links TRBV28 to TRBJ1-6, with 7 bases identical to TRBD1. In germline, CDR1 is MDHEN, CDR2 SYDVKM. The CDR3 loop spans 16 amino acids. Trimming at V came to 3 bases and at J to 10 bases, leaving 12 bases not matched to a gene.

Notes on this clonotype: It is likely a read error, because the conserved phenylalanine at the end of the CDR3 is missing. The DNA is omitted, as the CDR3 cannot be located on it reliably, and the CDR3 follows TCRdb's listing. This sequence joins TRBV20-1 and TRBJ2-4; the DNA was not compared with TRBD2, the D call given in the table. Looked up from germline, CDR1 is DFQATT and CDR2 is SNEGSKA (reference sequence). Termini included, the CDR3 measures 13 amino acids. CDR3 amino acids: CSARAETGLLVRL.

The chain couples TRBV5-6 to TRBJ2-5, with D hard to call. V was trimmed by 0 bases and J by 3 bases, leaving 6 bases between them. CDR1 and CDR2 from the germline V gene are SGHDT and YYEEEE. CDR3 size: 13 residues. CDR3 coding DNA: TGTGCCAGCAGCTTGGTAGTTGAAGAGACCCAGTACTTC. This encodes CASSLVVEETQYF.

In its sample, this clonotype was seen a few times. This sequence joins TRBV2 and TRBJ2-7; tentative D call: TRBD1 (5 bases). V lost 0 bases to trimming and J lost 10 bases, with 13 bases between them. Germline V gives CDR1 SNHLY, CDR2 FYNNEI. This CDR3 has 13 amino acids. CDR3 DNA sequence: TGTGCCAGCAGTGAAGCGCTAGGGGTGCATCAGTACTTC. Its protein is CASSEALGVHQYF.

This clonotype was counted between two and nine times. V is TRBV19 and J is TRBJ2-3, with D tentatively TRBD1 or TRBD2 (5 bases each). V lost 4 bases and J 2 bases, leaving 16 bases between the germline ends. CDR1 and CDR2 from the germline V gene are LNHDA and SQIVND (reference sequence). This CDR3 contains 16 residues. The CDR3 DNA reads TGTGCCAGTAGTAAACGGGACCTCGGGCTCACAGATACGCAGTATTTT. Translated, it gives CASSKRDLGLTDTQYF.

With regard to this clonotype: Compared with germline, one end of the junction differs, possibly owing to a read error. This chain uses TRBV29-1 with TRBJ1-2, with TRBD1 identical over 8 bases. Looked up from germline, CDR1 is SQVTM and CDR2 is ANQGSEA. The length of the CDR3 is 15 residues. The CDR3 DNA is TGCAGCGTTGGAGGCAGGGGGCGCGGGAACTATGGCTGCACCTTC. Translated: CSVGGRGRGNYGCTF.

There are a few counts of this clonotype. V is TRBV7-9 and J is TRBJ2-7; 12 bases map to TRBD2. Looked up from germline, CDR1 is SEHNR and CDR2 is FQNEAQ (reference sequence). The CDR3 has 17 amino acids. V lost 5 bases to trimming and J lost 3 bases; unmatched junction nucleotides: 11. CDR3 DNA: TGTGCCAGCAGCCCGACTAGCGGGAGTAAGAGGGGCTACGAGCAGTACTTC. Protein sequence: CASSPTSGSKRGYEQYF.

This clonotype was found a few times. The CDR3 DNA sequence: TGTGCCACCAGGGAAACCGGCCAAGAGACCCAGTACTTC. Translating gives CATRETGQETQYF. The chain links TRBV24-1 to TRBJ2-5; unclear D gene. V gave up 7 bases and J gave up 1 base, with 9 bases separating them. From germline, CDR1 is KGHDR and CDR2 SFDVKD. This CDR3 is built from 13 residues.

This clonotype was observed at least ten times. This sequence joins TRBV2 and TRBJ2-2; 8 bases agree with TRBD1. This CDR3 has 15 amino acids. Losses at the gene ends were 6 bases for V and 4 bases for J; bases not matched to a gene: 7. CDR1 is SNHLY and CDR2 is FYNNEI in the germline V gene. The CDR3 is CASSVQGARTGELFF. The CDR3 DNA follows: TGTGCCAGCAGCGTCCAGGGGGCTCGCACCGGGGAGCTGTTTTTT.

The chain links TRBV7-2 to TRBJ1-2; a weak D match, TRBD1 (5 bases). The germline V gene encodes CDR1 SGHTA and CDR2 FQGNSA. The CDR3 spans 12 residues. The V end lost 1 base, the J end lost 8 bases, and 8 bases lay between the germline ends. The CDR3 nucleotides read TGTGCCAGCAGCTTAGGCAGGGAAGGCTACACCTTC. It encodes CASSLGREGYTF.

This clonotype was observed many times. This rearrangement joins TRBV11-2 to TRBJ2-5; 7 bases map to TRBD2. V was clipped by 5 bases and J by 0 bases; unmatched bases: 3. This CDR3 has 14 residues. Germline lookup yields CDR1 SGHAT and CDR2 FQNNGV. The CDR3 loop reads CASSPGLHQETQYF. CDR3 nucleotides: TGTGCCAGCAGCCCGGGACTACACCAAGAGACCCAGTACTTC.

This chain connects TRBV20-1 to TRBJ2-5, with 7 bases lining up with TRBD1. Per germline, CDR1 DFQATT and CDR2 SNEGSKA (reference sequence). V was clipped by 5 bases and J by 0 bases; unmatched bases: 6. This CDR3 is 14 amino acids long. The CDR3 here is CSAADRPHQETQYF. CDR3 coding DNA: TGCAGTGCTGCGGACAGGCCCCACCAAGAGACCCAGTACTTC.